This TCR beta chain derives from a study of cytomegalovirus exposure and HLA in healthy donors. Clones were sequenced by immunoSEQ multiplex PCR, and TCRdb holds only the in-frame ones, with some missing. The table includes about 360,000 clones, more than 80% detected once. The CDR3 runs to 16 residues. The germline CDR1 and CDR2 sequences are PRHDT and FYEKMQ (reference sequence). V was trimmed by 5 bases and J by 4 bases, leaving 21 bases between them. Material for sequencing was PBMCs. The chain joins TRBV13 to TRBJ2-7; no clear D gene. This clonotype originated in a woman between 18 and 29 years old in good health and CMV-seronegative. CDR3 protein: CASSKSDTRYFYEQYF. For the CDR3, the DNA is TGTGCCAGCAGCAAATCTGATACCCGGTACTTTTACGAGCAGTACTTC.